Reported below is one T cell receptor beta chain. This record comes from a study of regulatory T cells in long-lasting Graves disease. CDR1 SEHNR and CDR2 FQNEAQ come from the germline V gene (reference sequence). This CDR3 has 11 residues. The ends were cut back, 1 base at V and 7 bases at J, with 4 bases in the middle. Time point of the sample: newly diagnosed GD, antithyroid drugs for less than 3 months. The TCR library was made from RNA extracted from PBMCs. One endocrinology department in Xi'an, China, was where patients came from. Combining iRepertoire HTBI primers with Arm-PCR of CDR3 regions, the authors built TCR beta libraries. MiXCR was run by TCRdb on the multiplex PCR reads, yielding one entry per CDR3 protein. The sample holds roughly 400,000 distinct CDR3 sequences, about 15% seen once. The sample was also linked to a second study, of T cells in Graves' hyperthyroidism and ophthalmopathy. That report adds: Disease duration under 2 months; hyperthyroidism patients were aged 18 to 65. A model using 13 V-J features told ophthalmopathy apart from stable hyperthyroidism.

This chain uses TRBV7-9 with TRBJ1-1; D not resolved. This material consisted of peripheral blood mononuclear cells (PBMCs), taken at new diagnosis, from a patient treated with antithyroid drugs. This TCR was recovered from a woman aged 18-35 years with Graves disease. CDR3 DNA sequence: TGTGCCAGCAGCTTAGGCCTTGAAGCTTTCTTT. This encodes CASSLGLEAFF.